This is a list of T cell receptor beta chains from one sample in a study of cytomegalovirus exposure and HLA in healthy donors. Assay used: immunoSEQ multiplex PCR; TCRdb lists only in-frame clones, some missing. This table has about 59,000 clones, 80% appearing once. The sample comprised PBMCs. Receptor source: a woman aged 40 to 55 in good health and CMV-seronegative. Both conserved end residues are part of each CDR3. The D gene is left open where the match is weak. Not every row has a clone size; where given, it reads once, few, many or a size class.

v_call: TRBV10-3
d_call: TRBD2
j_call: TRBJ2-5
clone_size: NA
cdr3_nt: TGTGCCAGCAAACTAGCGGGAGGTATCGAGACCCAGTACTTC
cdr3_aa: CASKLAGGIETQYF

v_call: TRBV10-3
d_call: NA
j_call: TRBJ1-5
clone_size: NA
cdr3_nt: TGTGCCATCAGTGAAGACTATAGCAATCAGCCCCAGCATTTT
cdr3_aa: CAISEDYSNQPQHF

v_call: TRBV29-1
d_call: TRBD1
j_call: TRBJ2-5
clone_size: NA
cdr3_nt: TGCAGCGTCAAAGGGACAGGGGAGATAGAGACCCAGTACTTC
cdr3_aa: CSVKGTGEIETQYF

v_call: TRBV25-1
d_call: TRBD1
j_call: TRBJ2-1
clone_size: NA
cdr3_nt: TGTGCCAGCTCCGACAGGGGGGATGATAATGAGCAGTTCTTC
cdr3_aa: CASSDRGDDNEQFF

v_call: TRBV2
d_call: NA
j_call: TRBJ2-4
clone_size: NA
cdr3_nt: TGTGCCAGCAGTACCCGAGGGAAAAACATTCAGTACTTC
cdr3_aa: CASSTRGKNIQYF

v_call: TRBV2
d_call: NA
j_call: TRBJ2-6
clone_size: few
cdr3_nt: TGTGCCACCGAGACGGGAAGTAGCTCTGGGGCCAACGTCCTGACTTTC
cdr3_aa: CATETGSSSGANVLTF

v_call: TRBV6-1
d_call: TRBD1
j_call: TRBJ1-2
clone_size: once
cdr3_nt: TGTGCCAGCACGGACAGGGGACCTGGCTACACCTTC
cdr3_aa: CASTDRGPGYTF

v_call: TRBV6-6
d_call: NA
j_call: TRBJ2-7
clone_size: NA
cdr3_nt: TGTGCCAGCAGCCGGACAGAGGCCTCCTACGAGCAGTACTTC
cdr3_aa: CASSRTEASYEQYF

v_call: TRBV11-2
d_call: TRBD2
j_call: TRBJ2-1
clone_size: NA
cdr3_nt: TGTGCCAGCAGCTTAGATCGGTTCGGGGGGATTTACAATGAGCAGTTCTTC
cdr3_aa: CASSLDRFGGIYNEQFF

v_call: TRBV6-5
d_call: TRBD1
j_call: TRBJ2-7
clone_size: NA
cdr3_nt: TGTGCCAGCAGTTACAGTGGGACAGACTTCTACGAGCAGTACTTC
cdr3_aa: CASSYSGTDFYEQYF

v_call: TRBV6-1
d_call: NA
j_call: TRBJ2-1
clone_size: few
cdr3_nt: TGTGCCAGCAGTATCGAAAGGACATTGCAGTTCTTC
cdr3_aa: CASSIERTLQFF

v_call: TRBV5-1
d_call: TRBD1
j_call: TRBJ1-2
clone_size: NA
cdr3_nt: TGCGCCAGCAGCGGTGGACAGGGGCCAAACTATGGCTACACCTTC
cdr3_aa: CASSGGQGPNYGYTF

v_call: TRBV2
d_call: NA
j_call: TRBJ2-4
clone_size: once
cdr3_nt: TGTGCCAGCACCGAAGGGGGGAGGGCGAACATTCAGTACTTC
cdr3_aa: CASTEGGRANIQYF

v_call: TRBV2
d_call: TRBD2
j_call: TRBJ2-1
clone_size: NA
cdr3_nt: TGTGCCAGCAGTGAATCTGCAGCGGGAGTTAATGAGCAGTTCTTC
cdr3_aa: CASSESAAGVNEQFF

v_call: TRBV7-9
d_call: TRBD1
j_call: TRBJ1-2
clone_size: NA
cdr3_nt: TGTGCCAGCAGCTTAGGGGGACAGGGGCCGGGCGGCTACACCTTC
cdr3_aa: CASSLGGQGPGGYTF

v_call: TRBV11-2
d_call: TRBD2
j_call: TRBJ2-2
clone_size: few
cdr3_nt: TGTGCCAGCAGCTTGGGACCGCGGCTAGCGGGCAACACCGGGGAGCTGTTTTTT
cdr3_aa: CASSLGPRLAGNTGELFF

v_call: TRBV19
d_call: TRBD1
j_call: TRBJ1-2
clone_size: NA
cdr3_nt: TGTGCCAGTAGCGAACACAGGGGCTTCGGTTCTTCCAACTATGGCTACACCTTC
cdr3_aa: CASSEHRGFGSSNYGYTF

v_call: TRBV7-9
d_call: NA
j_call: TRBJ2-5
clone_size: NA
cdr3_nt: TGTGCCAGCAGCTTAGGGGCCGGCCAAGAGACCCAGTACTTC
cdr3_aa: CASSLGAGQETQYF

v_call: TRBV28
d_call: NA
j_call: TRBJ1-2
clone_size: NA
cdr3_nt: TGTGCCAGCAATACCCCATCGGGTCAAGTCTATGGCTACACCTTC
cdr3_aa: CASNTPSGQVYGYTF

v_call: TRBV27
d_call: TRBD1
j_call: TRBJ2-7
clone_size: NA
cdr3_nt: TGTGCCAGCTGGGGACAGGGGGCACACGAGCAGTACTTC
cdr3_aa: CASWGQGAHEQYF

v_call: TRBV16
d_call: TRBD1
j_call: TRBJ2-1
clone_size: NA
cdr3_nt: TGTGCCAGCAGCCAATCCCGGGACAGGGTGTCCAATGAGCAGTTCTTC
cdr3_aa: CASSQSRDRVSNEQFF

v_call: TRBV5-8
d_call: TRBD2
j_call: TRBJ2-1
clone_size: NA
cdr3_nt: TGTGCCAGCAGCTCACCGGGACTAGCGGGGACCCGGGGTTACAATGAGCAGTTCTTC
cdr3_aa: CASSSPGLAGTRGYNEQFF

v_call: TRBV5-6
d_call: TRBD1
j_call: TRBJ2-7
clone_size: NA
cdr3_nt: TGTGCCAGCAGCCTAGACAGGGCGGCGCAGTACTTC
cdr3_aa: CASSLDRAAQYF

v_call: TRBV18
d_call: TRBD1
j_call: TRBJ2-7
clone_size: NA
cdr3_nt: TGTGCCAGCTCCAGGGACAGCTACGAGCAGTACTTC
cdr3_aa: CASSRDSYEQYF

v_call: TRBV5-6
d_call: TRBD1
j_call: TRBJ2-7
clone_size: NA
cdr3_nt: TGTGCCAGCAGGCGGACAGGTTACTACGAGCAGTACTTC
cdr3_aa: CASRRTGYYEQYF

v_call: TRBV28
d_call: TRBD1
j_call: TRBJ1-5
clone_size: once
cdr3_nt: TGTGCCAGCAGCCATGAGTCAGGGGGTACTCAGCCCCAGCATTTT
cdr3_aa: CASSHESGGTQPQHF

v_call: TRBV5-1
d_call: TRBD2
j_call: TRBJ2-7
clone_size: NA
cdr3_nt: TGCGCCAGCAGCTTCGGGAGGAACTACGAGCAGTACTTC
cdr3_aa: CASSFGRNYEQYF

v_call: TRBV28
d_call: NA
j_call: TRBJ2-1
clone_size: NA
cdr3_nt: TGTGCCAGCAGTTTCGAGAGGAGATTCTACAATGAGCAGTTCTTC
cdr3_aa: CASSFERRFYNEQFF

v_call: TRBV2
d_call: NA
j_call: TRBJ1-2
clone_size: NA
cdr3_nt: TGTGCCAGCAGTGACCCGACTGATGGCTACACCTTC
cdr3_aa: CASSDPTDGYTF

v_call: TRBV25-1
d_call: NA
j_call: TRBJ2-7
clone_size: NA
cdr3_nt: TGTGCCAGCAGTGTTGGAGTGAACTCCTACGAGCAGTACTTC
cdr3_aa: CASSVGVNSYEQYF